This entry lists 29 T cell receptor beta chains sequenced from one sample in a study of molecular identifiers for immune sequencing clone quantification. TCRdb called the PCR reads again in MiXCR, with one record for every CDR3 protein. The sample holds roughly 90,000 distinct CDR3 sequences, around a fifth seen once. The sequencing input was naive CD8+ T cells from blood, with Jurkat cell RNA spiked in. Subset specified: FACS-sorted CD8+CD4-CCR7+CD45RA+ naive T cells. The origin of the receptors is a human donor in good health. Some libraries in this study had Jurkat cell RNA spiked in.

The table lists this clonotype with many counts. The chain carries TRBV18 and TRBJ2-1; D gene unclear. The CDR3 runs 16 residues. CDR1 KGHSH and CDR2 LQKENI come from the germline V gene. V gave up 3 bases and J gave up 8 bases, with 20 bases separating them. The CDR3 DNA reads TGTGCCAGCTCACCTCCCCACAGATCTGCTACAGATGAGCAGTTCTTC. Translated, it gives CASSPPHRSATDEQFF.

This clonotype was seen repeatedly, ten times or more. The chain is built from TRBV4-3 and TRBJ2-1; TRBD1 aligns across 9 bases. CDR1 LGHNA and CDR2 YSLEER come from the germline V gene. V shed 4 bases, J shed 7 bases, and the junction held 8 bases outside the gene matches. CDR3 length: 15 residues. The CDR3 reads CASSRPGQGDNEQFF. In DNA, the CDR3 is TGCGCCAGCAGCCGTCCGGGACAGGGTGATAATGAGCAGTTCTTC.

This clonotype came up many times. The chain couples TRBV7-9 to TRBJ2-7, with 7 bases matching TRBD1. Germline V gene data show CDR1 as SEHNR and CDR2 as FQNEAQ (reference sequence). V lost 4 bases to trimming and J lost 2 bases; unmatched junction nucleotides: 8. The CDR3 extends over 15 amino acids. The CDR3 is CASSSAHGQAYEQYF. CDR3 bases: TGTGCCAGCAGCTCAGCCCACGGACAGGCCTACGAGCAGTACTTC.

The gene calls are TRBV4-3 and TRBJ2-5, with D hard to call. With 1 base removed from V and 4 bases from J, the gap between germline ends came to 13 bases. The CDR3 has 15 amino acids. Germline V CDR1 and CDR2: LGHNA, YSLEER. The CDR3 is CASSQGTMTGETQYF. CDR3 nucleotides: TGCGCCAGCAGCCAAGGGACCATGACGGGAGAGACCCAGTACTTC.

This clonotype occurred many times. The chain employs TRBV6-2 or TRBV6-3 and TRBJ2-2; D gene unclear. This CDR3 is built from 18 residues. CDR1 MNHEY and CDR2 SVGEGT come from the germline V gene. Trimming pared 5 bases from V and 0 bases from J, leaving 19 bases between. Written as DNA, the CDR3 is TGTGCCAGCAGTAATCCCCTAACGGCAGGTTCGAACACCGGGGAGCTGTTTTTT. This gives the protein CASSNPLTAGSNTGELFF.

This clonotype has a count of ten or more. It is unclear where the CDR3 begins or ends on the DNA, so no DNA is shown, and the CDR3 is as TCRdb lists it. CDR3 sequence reads: CASSKEKGVGQGAGSYSNQPQHF. J is TRBJ1-5 and V is TRBV21-1; TRBD1 is the table's D call, not checked against the DNA. TRBV21-1 is a recognized pseudogene. From its first to its last residue, the CDR3 has 23 amino acids.

Concerning this clonotype itself: With a much larger clone just one base away, this may be a read error. The V call is TRBV3-1, the J call TRBJ2-2; a weak D match, TRBD2 (6 bases). The CDR3 is made up of 18 amino acids. CDR1 is LGHDT and CDR2 is YNNKEL in the germline V gene (reference sequence). CDR3 sequence reads: CASSQEPGLPVGTGELLF. In DNA form, the CDR3 reads TGTGCCAGCAGCCAGGAACCGGGACTCCCCGTAGGGACCGGGGAGCTGCTTTTT.

This clonotype was detected many times. The J gene is TRBJ2-6, the V gene TRBV29-1; no clear D gene. The CDR3 totals 14 residues. Germline assignment: CDR1 SQVTM and CDR2 ANQGSEA. Deletions cut 2 bases from V and 4 bases from J, with 9 bases between. In nucleotides, the CDR3 is TGCAGCGTTGAAAAGGGTACCGGGGCCAACGTCCTGACTTTC. Amino acids: CSVEKGTGANVLTF.

With regard to this clonotype: This may stem from a read error, because a much larger clone lies one nucleotide away. This chain links TRBV20-1 with TRBJ2-1; 9 nucleotides align to TRBD2. This CDR3 is built from 14 residues. Germline V CDR1 and CDR2: DFQATT, SNEGSKA (reference sequence). The CDR3 protein is CSARASGTYNERFF. The CDR3, as DNA: TGCAGTGCCCGGGCTAGCGGGACCTACAATGAGCGGTTCTTC.

Notes on this clonotype: At one end, the junction sequence differs from germline, possibly due to a read error. This sequence joins TRBV7-9 and TRBJ2-7; D is undetermined. The CDR3 consists of 12 residues. Germline CDR1 is SEHNR and CDR2 is FQNEAQ (reference sequence). CDR3 sequence (DNA): TGTGCCAACAGCGAAAGTATCTACGAGCAGTACTTC. Translated: CANSESIYEQYF. Based on the CDR3 plus reference TRBV7-9 and TRBJ2-7, the full variable domain is DTGVSQNPRHKITKRGQNVTFRCDPISEHNRLYWYRQTLGQGPEFLTYFQNEAQLEKSRLLSDRFSAERPKGSFSTLEIQRTEQGDSAMYLCANSESIYEQYFGPGTRLTVT.

This clonotype came up many times. This chain links TRBV9 with TRBJ1-4; maybe TRBD1 (5 bases). The CDR3 spans 14 residues. The V and J ends lost 7 bases and 2 bases respectively, with 12 bases between them. The germline gives CDR1 SGDLS, CDR2 YYNGEE. The CDR3 region has the DNA TGTGCCAGCGGGGCCTGGGCGACTAATGAAAAACTGTTTTTT. Translation gives CASGAWATNEKLFF.

This clonotype was seen ten or more times. The chain uses TRBV7-9 and TRBJ1-1, with D tentatively TRBD1 (6 bases). CDR3 length equals 16 residues. Germline CDR1 reads SEHNR; CDR2 reads FQNEAQ (reference sequence). Trimming took off 8 bases at V and 5 bases at J, with 24 bases between the two ends. CDR3 in DNA: TGTGCCAGCGTACGGGACAAGTGGGGTTACGGTACTGAAGCTTTCTTT. Its translation: CASVRDKWGYGTEAFF.

This clonotype was counted ten times or more. V usage is TRBV6-2 or TRBV6-3 and J usage is TRBJ2-7; no firm D call. V lost 8 bases and J lost 6, with 11 bases in between. The CDR3 is 11 amino acids. In germline, CDR1 is MNHEY, CDR2 SVGEGT. The CDR3 nucleotides read TGTGCCAGCGGACCGGATGGCGAGCAGTACTTC. Protein sequence: CASGPDGEQYF.

This clonotype came up a few times. This clone may be a read error of a much larger clone one base away. As the CDR3 is not closed by the conserved phenylalanine or tryptophan, this likely results from a read error. The chain has TRBV6-2 or TRBV6-3 and TRBJ1-1, with 7 bases aligning to TRBD1. CDR1 MNHEY and CDR2 SVGEGT come from the germline V gene. The CDR3 sequence is 18 residues long. The ends lost 3 bases at V and 0 bases at J; junction bases unmatched: 13. Here the CDR3 DNA reads TGTGCCAGCAGTTATGGGCGGGACAGCAAGATTATGAACACTGAAGCTTTCTCT. Protein product: CASSYGRDSKIMNTEAFS.

The rearrangement links TRBV24-1 to TRBJ2-1; D gene unclear. The germline CDR1 and CDR2 sequences are KGHDR and SFDVKD. Trimming took 6 bases from V and 9 from J, leaving 8 bases between them. CDR3 length equals 11 residues. The CDR3 region has the DNA TGTGCCACCAGTACTTATGGTGAGCAGTTCTTC. It codes for CATSTYGEQFF.

Many counts were recorded for this clonotype. The V call is TRBV27, the J call TRBJ2-3; 11 nucleotides match TRBD2. Trimming removed 3 bases from V and 6 bases from J; junction bases left unmatched: 5. In germline, CDR1 is MNHEY, CDR2 SMNVEV (reference sequence). CDR3 length: 15 residues. DNA of the CDR3: TGTGCCAGCAGTTTTATAGCGGGGGGGCCGGATACGCAGTATTTT. Amino acids: CASSFIAGGPDTQYF.

Regarding this clonotype: A much larger clone lies one base from this, so it may be a read error. The chain joins TRBV15 to TRBJ2-2; D might be TRBD1 (5 bases). In germline, CDR1 is LNHNV, CDR2 YYDKDF (reference sequence). This CDR3 comprises 17 residues. The CDR3 coding sequence is TGTGCCACCAGCACACCCCCTAGGACAACGAACATCGGGGAGCTGTTTTTT. Its translation is CATSTPPRTTNIGELFF.

This clonotype was recorded many times. This rearrangement joins TRBV19 to TRBJ2-7; a possible D gene is TRBD2 (6 bases). Deletions cut 7 bases from V and 1 base from J, with 14 bases between. The CDR3 runs to 14 residues. Germline V gene lookup returns CDR1 LNHDA and CDR2 SQIVND (reference sequence). CDR3 nucleotide sequence: TGTGCCAGTACGCCGGGACTCGGGTCCTACGAGCAGTACTTC. Protein product: CASTPGLGSYEQYF.

This clonotype was counted ten times or more. The chain combines TRBV20-1 with TRBJ2-4, with a tentative D call TRBD2 (6 bases). With 0 bases removed from V and 1 base from J, the gap between germline ends came to 10 bases. CDR1 and CDR2 from the germline V gene are DFQATT and SNEGSKA (reference sequence). The CDR3 extends over 15 amino acids. As DNA, the CDR3 is TGCAGTGCTAGAGAATGGCGGGGCGCCAAAAACATTCAGTACTTC. Translated, it gives CSAREWRGAKNIQYF.

This clonotype was recorded many times. The genes are TRBV12-3 or TRBV12-4 and TRBJ1-3, with D perhaps matching TRBD1 (5 bases). The CDR3 loop spans 14 amino acids. Trimming cost V 6 bases and J 0 bases, with 9 bases left between them. For the CDR3, the DNA is TGTGCCAGCAGCCGAGGGGACTCTGGAAACACCATATATTTT. Amino acid sequence: CASSRGDSGNTIYF.

This clonotype was detected ten times or more. This chain joins TRBV20-1 and TRBJ2-3; no definite D call. The CDR3 runs 16 residues. Looked up from germline, CDR1 is DFQATT and CDR2 is SNEGSKA (reference sequence). The germline V and J ends were trimmed by 1 base and 9 bases, with 23 bases remaining between them. The CDR3 reads CSARVTFLVNRDTQYF. In DNA form, the CDR3 reads TGCAGTGCTAGAGTGACGTTTTTGGTTAATCGTGACACGCAGTATTTT.

In its sample, this clonotype was seen many times. This sequence joins TRBV28 and TRBJ2-7, with 9 bases matching TRBD1. Per germline, CDR1 MDHEN and CDR2 SYDVKM. The CDR3 runs 16 residues. V shed 5 bases, J shed 5 bases, and the junction held 13 bases outside the gene matches. CDR3 sequence: CASSNSHRGRIDEQYF. CDR3 bases: TGTGCCAGCAGTAACTCCCACAGGGGGCGAATCGACGAGCAGTACTTC. Filled out from reference TRBV28 and TRBJ2-7, the complete variable domain reads DVKVTQSSRYLVKRTGEKVFLECVQDMDHENMFWYRQDPGLGLRLIYFSYDVKMKEKGDIPEGYSVSREKKERFSLILESASTNQTSMYLCASSNSHRGRIDEQYFGPGTRLTVT.

This clonotype was observed at least ten times. The chain recombines TRBV28 with TRBJ2-7; D is unclear. Germline-derived CDR1 and CDR2 are MDHEN and SYDVKM. V lost 5 bases, J lost 0 bases, and 14 bases lay in between. The CDR3 loop spans 15 amino acids. CDR3 sequence (DNA): TGTGCCAGCAGTGACGGTGGCGGCTTCTCCTACGAGCAGTACTTC. Its translation is CASSDGGGFSYEQYF. Using reference TRBV28 and TRBJ2-7 for the parts outside the CDR3, the full variable domain is DVKVTQSSRYLVKRTGEKVFLECVQDMDHENMFWYRQDPGLGLRLIYFSYDVKMKEKGDIPEGYSVSREKKERFSLILESASTNQTSMYLCASSDGGGFSYEQYFGPGTRLTVT.

This clonotype was recorded at least ten times. The chain recombines TRBV29-1 with TRBJ2-1; D remains ambiguous. The germline CDR1 and CDR2 sequences are SQVTM and ANQGSEA. CDR3 length: 12 residues. Trimming cost V 3 bases and J 8 bases, with 11 bases left between them. In DNA form, the CDR3 reads TGCAGCGTTGAGGGCGTCTCGGATGAGCAGTTCTTC. This codes for CSVEGVSDEQFF.

The V and J genes are TRBV29-1 and TRBJ2-7; D possibly corresponds to TRBD1 (5 bases). Trimming removed 5 bases from V and 3 bases from J, with 20 bases in between. Germline-derived CDR1 and CDR2 are SQVTM and ANQGSEA. This CDR3 spans 15 amino acids. The CDR3 DNA reads TGCAGCGTTTTCTACGACAAAGGGGTTGTCTACGAGCAGTACTTC. Encoded protein: CSVFYDKGVVYEQYF.

This clonotype was seen just once. This may come from a read error, since a much larger clone is one base off. No conserved phenylalanine or tryptophan is present at the end of the CDR3, so a read error is the likely explanation. This sequence joins TRBV7-2 and TRBJ2-7, with D unresolved. Germline CDR1 reads SGHTA; CDR2 reads FQGNSA. With 6 bases removed from V and 10 bases from J, the gap between germline ends came to 16 bases. The CDR3 contains 12 residues. The CDR3 here is CASSPPDRIQYY. The CDR3 DNA sequence: TGTGCCAGCAGTCCCCCTGACCGCATACAGTACTAC.

This clonotype was detected many times. The rearrangement uses TRBV27 and TRBJ2-2; 10 positions agree with TRBD2. V lost 3 bases and J lost 7; bases outside the gene matches: 2. The CDR3 is made up of 14 amino acids. Germline assignment: CDR1 MNHEY and CDR2 SMNVEV (reference sequence). CDR3 DNA: TGTGCCAGCAGTTTGGGGACTAGCGTCGGGGAGCTGTTTTTT. It encodes CASSLGTSVGELFF.

Worth noting for this clonotype: With a much larger clone just one base away, this may be a read error. V is TRBV13 and J is TRBJ2-3; no reliable D call. This CDR3 region has 11 residues. Germline loops: CDR1 PRHDT, CDR2 FYEKMQ (reference sequence). The CDR3 DNA is TGTGCCAGCGGCTTAACAGATACGCAGTATTTT. This translates into CASGLTDTQYF.

This clonotype was counted many times. V is TRBV7-9 and J is TRBJ2-2, with D tentatively TRBD1 (5 bases). The length of the CDR3 is 15 residues. V was shortened by 5 bases and J by 4 bases, with 14 bases between the two germline ends. CDR1 is SEHNR and CDR2 is FQNEAQ in the germline V gene (reference sequence). In DNA form, the CDR3 reads TGTGCCAGCAGCCCCGTGCAGGGTAGCACCGGGGAGCTGTTTTTT. It yields the protein CASSPVQGSTGELFF.